The 19 T cell receptor beta chains presented below share a single source sample, sequenced in a study of shared T cell receptors in the human thymus. Profiling relied on immunoSEQ multiplex PCR, and the TCRdb table lists in-frame clones only, not all of them. The data show 640,000 or so clones, more than 70% seen once. These same records also appear under a second study, on human thymus T cells.

Sequenced sample: thymocytes. The receptor source for this set is a boy younger than two with a congenital heart defect.

In nucleotides, the CDR3 is TGTGCCAGCAGCAACAGGGGGTTCATCGAGCAGTACTTC. This codes for CASSNRGFIEQYF. This sequence joins TRBV6-5 and TRBJ2-7; 8 bases align to TRBD1. Germline V gives CDR1 MNHEY, CDR2 SVGAGI. The CDR3 has 13 amino acids. V shed 6 bases, J shed 6 bases, and the junction held 7 bases outside the gene matches.

This chain links TRBV7-2 with TRBJ2-3; D unresolved. The germline V and J ends were trimmed by 1 base and 0 bases, with 8 bases remaining between them. Germline CDR1 reads SGHTA; CDR2 reads FQGNSA. The CDR3 is 15 residues long. The DNA of the CDR3 is TGTGCCAGCAGCTTAGATGTAACTAGCACAGATACGCAGTATTTT. Amino acid sequence: CASSLDVTSTDTQYF.

This clone has more than one count but fewer than ten. V gene TRBV19 combines with J gene TRBJ1-5, with D maybe TRBD1 (6 bases). V gave up 7 bases and J gave up 1 base, with 17 bases separating them. The CDR3 extends over 16 amino acids. Germline V lookup: CDR1 LNHDA, CDR2 SQIVND (reference sequence). In DNA, the CDR3 is TGTGCCAGTAAAGCCCTGCGGGGGCAGAGCAATCAGCCCCAGCATTTT. Protein sequence: CASKALRGQSNQPQHF.

This sequence joins TRBV11-2 and TRBJ1-3; 10 bases fit TRBD1. The CDR3 runs 17 residues. Germline CDR1 reads SGHAT; CDR2 reads FQNNGV. V gave up 5 bases and J gave up 2 bases; unmatched junction bases: 9. CDR3 bases: TGTGCCAGCAGCCCAAGACAGGGGGCATCGGCTGGAAACACCATATATTTT. It codes for CASSPRQGASAGNTIYF.

Concerning this clone: This sample also contains other DNA sequences that code for the same CDR3. V is TRBV7-2 and J is TRBJ2-2; 7 bases line up with TRBD1. This CDR3 spans 14 amino acids. The junction had 2 bases not matched to a gene; V was cut back by 4 bases and J by 3 bases. Germline CDR1 SGHTA, CDR2 FQGNSA. The CDR3 DNA sequence: TGTGCCAGCAGCTCCGACAGGGACACCGGGGAGCTGTTTTTT. It specifies CASSSDRDTGELFF. Looking up the rest from reference TRBV7-2 and TRBJ2-2 gives the full variable domain: GAGVSQSPSNKVTEKGKDVELRCDPISGHTALYWYRQSLGQGLEFLIYFQGNSAPDKSGLPSDRFSAERTGGSVSTLTIQRTQQEDSAVYLCASSSDRDTGELFFGEGSRLTVL.

This chain's CDR3 is CASSLPYGQVGGEQYF. The CDR3 DNA sequence: TGTGCCAGCAGCCTACCCTACGGACAGGTGGGGGGCGAGCAGTACTTC. The genes are TRBV14 and TRBJ2-7; tentatively, D is TRBD1 (7 bases). CDR3 length equals 16 residues. V was shortened by 4 bases and J by 6 bases, with 22 bases between the two germline ends. Germline V lookup: CDR1 SGHDN, CDR2 FVKESK.

The rearrangement joins TRBV5-4 to TRBJ2-1; weak D call: TRBD2 (5 bases). The CDR3 has 15 amino acids. The V gene lost 1 base and the J gene lost 9 bases, with 17 bases spanning the gap. Per germline, CDR1 SGHNT and CDR2 YYREEE (reference sequence). CDR3 residues: CASSLPSLFFGEQFF. CDR3 in DNA: TGTGCCAGCAGCTTGCCTAGCCTATTCTTCGGTGAGCAGTTCTTC.

The J gene is TRBJ1-1, the V gene TRBV27, with 7 bases identical to TRBD1. The CDR3 spans 16 residues. The germline V gene has CDR1 MNHEY and CDR2 SMNVEV (reference sequence). V was clipped by 4 bases and J by 2 bases; unmatched bases: 10. CDR3 sequence (DNA): TGTGCCAGCAGTTATACCCGGGACAGCTCAAACACTGAAGCTTTCTTT. Encoded protein: CASSYTRDSSNTEAFF.

The rearrangement links TRBV20-1 to TRBJ2-7; no clear D. V gave up 4 bases and J gave up 6 bases, with 7 bases separating them. The CDR3 sequence is 10 residues long. Germline-derived CDR1 and CDR2 are DFQATT and SNEGSKA (reference sequence). CDR3 in amino acids: CSAIPTEQYF. The DNA of the CDR3 is TGCAGTGCTATCCCTACCGAGCAGTACTTC.

The chain combines TRBV5-1 with TRBJ2-1; the match to TRBD2 covers 9 bases. Trimming cost V 0 bases and J 9 bases; bases outside gene matches: 7. The CDR3 covers 15 residues. The germline gives CDR1 SGHRS, CDR2 YFSETQ. The CDR3 spells CASSLESSGTSEQFF. The CDR3 nucleotides read TGCGCCAGCAGCTTGGAGTCTAGCGGGACTAGTGAGCAGTTCTTC.

The chain is built from TRBV28 and TRBJ1-2, with 11 bases matching TRBD1. Germline V gene lookup returns CDR1 MDHEN and CDR2 SYDVKM. The CDR3 totals 16 residues. V dropped 5 bases and J dropped 0; count of bases not matched to a gene: 5. CDR3 bases: TGTGCCAGCAGTGGGACAGGGGGGACAGCTAACTATGGCTACACCTTC. The encoded protein is CASSGTGGTANYGYTF.

The chain has TRBV5-6 and TRBJ2-5; 7 positions match TRBD2. The CDR3 contains 14 residues. The V and J ends lost 5 bases and 4 bases, in that order; junction bases with no gene match: 8. The germline V gene has CDR1 SGHDT and CDR2 YYEEEE. CDR3 nucleotide sequence: TGTGCCAGCAGTTTCCGGACTAGAGGAGAGACCCAGTACTTC. It codes for CASSFRTRGETQYF.

The rearrangement links TRBV14 to TRBJ2-7; 8 nucleotides align to TRBD2. With V trimmed by 2 bases and J by 0 bases, 12 bases remained unmatched. The V gene's germline CDR1 is SGHDN and CDR2 FVKESK. CDR3 length equals 18 residues. The CDR3 loop reads CASSQFRAGGPSSYEQYF. The CDR3 DNA reads TGTGCCAGCAGCCAATTTCGGGCGGGAGGCCCGAGCTCCTACGAGCAGTACTTC.

Only a few counts were recorded for this clone. The rearrangement links TRBV6-1 to TRBJ1-2, with D tentatively TRBD1 (5 bases). The V end was cut by 6 bases, the J end by 2 bases, with 16 bases between. CDR3 length: 15 amino acids. Germline V gene lookup returns CDR1 MNHNS and CDR2 SASEGT. The CDR3 DNA is TGTGCCAGCAGCCCCCCGGCACAGGAGAACTATGGCTACACCTTC. Encoded protein: CASSPPAQENYGYTF.

This clone was seen more than once but under ten times. The rearrangement uses TRBV5-4 and TRBJ2-1, with TRBD2 matching over 15 bases. V was clipped by 4 bases and J by 2 bases; unmatched bases: 10. The CDR3 extends over 19 amino acids. Looked up from germline, CDR1 is SGHNT and CDR2 is YYREEE (reference sequence). The CDR3 nucleotides read TGTGCCAGCAGCATACCGGGACTAGCGGGAGGAGCCGCCTACAATGAGCAGTTCTTC. Residues: CASSIPGLAGGAAYNEQFF.

This sequence joins TRBV19 and TRBJ2-5, with 15 bases lining up with TRBD2. The ends lost 6 bases at V and 5 bases at J; junction bases unmatched: 4. The germline gives CDR1 LNHDA, CDR2 SQIVND (reference sequence). The CDR3 runs 15 residues. The CDR3 bases are TGTGCCAGTAGCTGGACTAGCGGGAGGGCTGAGACCCAGTACTTC. This translates into CASSWTSGRAETQYF.

This clone was observed a single time. The chain uses TRBV28 and TRBJ1-1; D call uncertain. Looked up from germline, CDR1 is MDHEN and CDR2 is SYDVKM. Trimming cost V 3 bases and J 0 bases, with 5 bases left between them. The CDR3 totals 13 residues. The CDR3 region is CASSFPMNTEAFF. The CDR3 nucleotides read TGTGCCAGCAGTTTTCCAATGAACACTGAAGCTTTCTTT.

This chain joins TRBV4-3 and TRBJ2-1; TRBD2 matches at 12 bases. CDR3 length: 17 amino acids. Germline CDR1 reads LGHNA; CDR2 reads YSLEER. J was trimmed by 6 bases and V by 3 bases; bases with no gene match: 9. DNA for the CDR3: TGCGCCAGCAGCCACCCCTTCGGGACTAGCGGGCTCAATGAGCAGTTCTTC. It codes for CASSHPFGTSGLNEQFF.

The rearrangement uses TRBV13 and TRBJ2-3; no clear D. V lost 2 bases, J lost 0 bases, and 6 bases lay in between. The CDR3 length is 14 residues. In germline, CDR1 is PRHDT, CDR2 FYEKMQ (reference sequence). The CDR3 bases are TGTGCCAGCAGCTTACTAGTGAGCACAGATACGCAGTATTTT. Translated, it gives CASSLLVSTDTQYF.